This TCR beta chain appears in the sequencing data of a study of shared clonotypes between healthy human individuals. Background on the study: The study used three CD4 naive, three CD4 memory, two CD8 naive and one CD8 memory plate per donor.

The material for each subset, its genomic DNA, was split evenly across several immunoSEQ plates. This table comes from immunoSEQ multiplex PCR, and its TCRdb copy is limited to in-frame clones, with some not included. Found here are around 700,000 clones, 92% of them singletons; the top ten hold approximately 24%. CDR1 is SGHTA and CDR2 is FQGNSA in the germline V gene. Trimming pared 3 bases from V and 4 bases from J, leaving 8 bases between. This CDR3 is 13 amino acids long. Cells designated naive CD8 were CD45RO-negative and were positively selected for CCR7, with terminally differentiated effector memory CD45RA+ cells excluded.

Sample: naive CD8+ T cells sorted from blood. This sequence was found in a man in his thirties or forties in good health. V gene TRBV7-2 combines with J gene TRBJ2-3; D gene ambiguous. CDR3 coding DNA: TGTGCCAGCAGCTTTTCCCCCCCAGATACGCAGTATTTT. Translated: CASSFSPPDTQYF.